Listed below are T cell receptor beta chains from one sample, sequenced in a study of radiotherapy plus CTLA-4 blockade in lung cancer. Generated by immunoSEQ multiplex PCR, the TCRdb table keeps only in-frame clones and is missing some. The sample shows tens of thousands of clones, more than 85% of them seen only once. Sequenced here: peripheral blood, sampled from a patient treated with radiotherapy plus ipilimumab. Receptors were obtained from a human donor with non-small cell lung cancer that progressed on radiotherapy plus ipilimumab. Both conserved end residues are part of each CDR3. Fields, in order: J gene, V gene, clone size, D gene, CDR3 protein, CDR3 DNA. D genes are given only for firm matches. Only part of the rows carry a size: once, few, many, or a class if the clone is expanded.

j_gene: TRBJ2-7; v_gene: TRBV6-5; abundance: -; d_gene: TRBD1; CDR3aa: CASSRDSGPYEQYF; CDR3nt: TGTGCCAGCAGTAGGGACAGCGGCCCCTACGAGCAGTACTTC
j_gene: TRBJ1-2; v_gene: TRBV28; abundance: few; d_gene: -; CDR3aa: CASSLPSGERGRVAYGYTF; CDR3nt: TGTGCCAGCAGTTTACCCTCCGGTGAAAGGGGAAGAGTTGCATATGGCTACACCTTC
j_gene: TRBJ2-6; v_gene: TRBV6-6; abundance: -; d_gene: -; CDR3aa: CASSPTPGLGANVLTF; CDR3nt: TGTGCCAGCAGCCCCACCCCGGGGCTTGGGGCCAACGTCCTGACTTTC
j_gene: TRBJ1-2; v_gene: TRBV5-1; abundance: -; d_gene: -; CDR3aa: CASSLVGANYGYTF; CDR3nt: TGCGCCAGCAGCTTGGTTGGAGCTAACTATGGCTACACCTTC
j_gene: TRBJ1-5; v_gene: TRBV6-5; abundance: once; d_gene: -; CDR3aa: CASSYSIVAVDQPQHF; CDR3nt: TGTGCCAGCAGTTACTCGATCGTGGCGGTAGATCAGCCCCAGCATTTT
j_gene: TRBJ1-6; v_gene: TRBV9; abundance: -; d_gene: -; CDR3aa: CASSGGTGSTLHF; CDR3nt: TGTGCCAGCAGCGGGGGAACAGGAAGCACCCTCCACTTT
j_gene: TRBJ1-1; v_gene: TRBV2; abundance: -; d_gene: -; CDR3aa: CASEWTNTEAFF; CDR3nt: TGTGCCAGCGAGTGGACGAACACTGAAGCTTTCTTT
j_gene: TRBJ1-1; v_gene: TRBV4-1; abundance: -; d_gene: TRBD1; CDR3aa: CASSQGDRIMNTEAFF; CDR3nt: TGCGCCAGCAGCCAAGGGGACAGAATTATGAACACTGAAGCTTTCTTT
j_gene: TRBJ2-7; v_gene: TRBV11-2; abundance: -; d_gene: -; CDR3aa: CASSLTGGSYEQYF; CDR3nt: TGTGCCAGCAGCTTAACCGGGGGATCCTACGAGCAGTACTTC
j_gene: TRBJ2-3; v_gene: TRBV6-7; abundance: once; d_gene: TRBD2; CDR3aa: CASSYPRGRGDGGYTDTQYF; CDR3nt: TGTGCCAGCAGTTATCCTCGCGGGAGGGGGGACGGAGGTTACACAGATACGCAGTATTTT